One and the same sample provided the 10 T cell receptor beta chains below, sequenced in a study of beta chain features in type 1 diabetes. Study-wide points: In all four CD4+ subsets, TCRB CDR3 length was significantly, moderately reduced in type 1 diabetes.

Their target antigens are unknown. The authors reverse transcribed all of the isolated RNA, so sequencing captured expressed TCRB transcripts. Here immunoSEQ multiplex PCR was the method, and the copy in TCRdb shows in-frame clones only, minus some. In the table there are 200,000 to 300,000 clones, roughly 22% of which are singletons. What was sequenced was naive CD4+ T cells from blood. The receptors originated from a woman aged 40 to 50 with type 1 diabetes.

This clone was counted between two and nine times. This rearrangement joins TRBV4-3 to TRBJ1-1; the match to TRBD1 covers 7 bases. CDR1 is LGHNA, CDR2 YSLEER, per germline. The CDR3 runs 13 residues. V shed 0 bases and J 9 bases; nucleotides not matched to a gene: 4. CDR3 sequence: CASSQDPRGQAFF. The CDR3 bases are TGCGCCAGCAGCCAAGATCCAAGGGGGCAAGCTTTCTTT.

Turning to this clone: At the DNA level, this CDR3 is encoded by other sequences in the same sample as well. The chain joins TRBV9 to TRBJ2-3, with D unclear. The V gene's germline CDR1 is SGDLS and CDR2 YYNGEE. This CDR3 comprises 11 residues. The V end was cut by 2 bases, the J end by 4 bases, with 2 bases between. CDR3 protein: CASSVADTQYF. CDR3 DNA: TGTGCCAGCAGCGTCGCAGATACGCAGTATTTT.

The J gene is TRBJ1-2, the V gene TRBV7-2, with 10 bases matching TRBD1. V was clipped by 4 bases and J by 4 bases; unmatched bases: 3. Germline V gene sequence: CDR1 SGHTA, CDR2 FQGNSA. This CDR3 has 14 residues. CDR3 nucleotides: TGTGCCAGCAGCTCGGGACAGGGGAGCTATGGCTACACCTTC. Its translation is CASSSGQGSYGYTF.

For the CDR3, the DNA is TGTGCCAGCAGCCGAGCGGGAGACCAAGAGACCCAGTACTTC. Encoded protein: CASSRAGDQETQYF. The chain uses TRBV7-2 and TRBJ2-5, with 8 bases fitting TRBD2. V lost 5 bases and J lost 0; bases outside the gene matches: 2. The germline V gene encodes CDR1 SGHTA and CDR2 FQGNSA. The CDR3 runs to 14 residues.

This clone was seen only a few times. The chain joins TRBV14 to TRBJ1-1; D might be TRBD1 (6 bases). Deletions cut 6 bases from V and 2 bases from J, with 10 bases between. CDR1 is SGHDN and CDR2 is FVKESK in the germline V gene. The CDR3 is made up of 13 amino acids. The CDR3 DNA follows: TGTGCCAGCAGTGGACAGATCAACACTGAAGCTTTCTTT. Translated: CASSGQINTEAFF. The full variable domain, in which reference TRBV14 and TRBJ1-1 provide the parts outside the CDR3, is EAGVTQFPSHSVIEKGQTVTLRCDPISGHDNLYWYRRVMGKEIKFLLHFVKESKQDESGMPNNRFLAERTGGTYSTLKVQPAELEDSGVYFCASSGQINTEAFFGQGTRLTVV.

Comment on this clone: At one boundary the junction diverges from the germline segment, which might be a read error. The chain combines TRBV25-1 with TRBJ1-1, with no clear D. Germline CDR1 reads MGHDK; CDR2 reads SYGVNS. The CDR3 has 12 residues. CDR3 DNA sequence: TGTGCCAGCAGTGAATCAAACAGTGAAGCTTTCTTT. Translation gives CASSESNSEAFF.

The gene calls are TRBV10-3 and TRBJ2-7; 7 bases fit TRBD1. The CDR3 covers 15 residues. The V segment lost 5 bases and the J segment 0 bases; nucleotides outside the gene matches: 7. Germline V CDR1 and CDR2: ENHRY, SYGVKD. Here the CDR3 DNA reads TGTGCCATCAGTCCCTTAGACAGGGACTCCTACGAGCAGTACTTC. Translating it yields CAISPLDRDSYEQYF.

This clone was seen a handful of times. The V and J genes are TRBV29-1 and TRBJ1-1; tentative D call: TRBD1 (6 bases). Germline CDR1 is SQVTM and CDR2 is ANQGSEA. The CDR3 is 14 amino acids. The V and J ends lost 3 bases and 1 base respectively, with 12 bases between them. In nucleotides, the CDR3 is TGCAGCGTTGAGCCCCGACAGGCGAACACTGAAGCTTTCTTT. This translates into CSVEPRQANTEAFF.

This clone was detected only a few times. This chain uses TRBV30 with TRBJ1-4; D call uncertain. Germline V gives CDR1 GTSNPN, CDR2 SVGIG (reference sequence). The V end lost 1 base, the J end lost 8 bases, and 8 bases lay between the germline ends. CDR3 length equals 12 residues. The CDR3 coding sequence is TGTGCCTGGAGTGGGCAGAACGAAAAACTGTTTTTT. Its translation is CAWSGQNEKLFF.

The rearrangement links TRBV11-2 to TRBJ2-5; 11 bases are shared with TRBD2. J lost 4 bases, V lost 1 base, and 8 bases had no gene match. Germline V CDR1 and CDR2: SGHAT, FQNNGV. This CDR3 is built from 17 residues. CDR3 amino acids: CASSLGPTSGSGETQYF. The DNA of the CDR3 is TGTGCCAGCAGCTTAGGGCCCACTAGCGGGAGTGGAGAGACCCAGTACTTC.